This TCR beta chain was recovered during a study of blood T cell repertoires in COVID-19 (dated by TCRdb to between 2020 and 2021). At the level of the whole study: The collaborator samples originated in the United States, Italy and Spain and spanned the acute and convalescent phases of COVID-19. The prospective study material was composed of cDNA or gDNA derived from T cells, B-cell-depleted T cells, or PBMCs. The dataset comprised deeply sampled blood TCRbeta repertoires from subjects exposed to, actively infected with, or recovered from COVID-19. The sample metadata nearly always contained a de-identified subject ID, COVID-19 status, age in years and sex. Samples came from the ongoing ImmuneRACE study (first 160 participants) plus 1,254 subjects from 6 global collaborators. HLA class I and class II types, where available, came from metadata supplied by the sample provider rather than from assay-based typing. The repertoires were released in a freely available public database intended as a resource for research on the immune response to SARS-CoV-2. Summary of the overall study and its limitations: Clinical and demographic metadata were provided uncurated, with the amount varying by source and participant.

Whole blood was collected in K2EDTA tubes by collaborating institutions according to the institutions' own protocols. For TCRbeta analysis, collaborators shipped samples in one of three forms: frozen whole blood, isolated PBMCs, or DNA extracted from either of those sample types. This clone came up a few times. The clone's antigen remains unknown. No qualities accompany the bases; no much larger clone lies one base away. From cysteine to phenylalanine, the CDR3 is 17 amino acids long. This entry keeps only the CDR3 DNA: 51 bases, framed from base 1. Trimming leaves V shorter by 1 base and J shorter by 3 bases, with the junction holding 6 bases beyond the gene matches. The germline V gene gives CDR1 as LGHNA and CDR2 as YNFKEQ. TCRbeta CDR3 regions were amplified from genomic DNA by means of the immunoSEQ Assay, a bias-controlled multiplex PCR. Per the original workflow: The number of nucleated cells in each sample was estimated from the amplification of reference gene primers within the assay. Sequence reads were collapsed and filtered to measure the absolute abundance of every unique TCRbeta CDR3 rearrangement. For each sample, productive Simpson clonality was calculated as the square root of Simpson's diversity index across productive rearrangements. In its TCRdb copy, this immuneACCESS table keeps in-frame sequences only and misses some clones. Where compared with another copy, unresolved V genes explain less than half of these, and the others have no known cause. V, J and clone size reflect that table, while D and trimming were determined from the DNA. Within this sample are over 150,000 clones, with around four fifths of them counted one time only. Around 3.4% of the sample comes from the top ten.

The chain uses TRBV4-2 and TRBJ2-2, with 9 bases in between that match TRBD2. The sequenced sample was peripheral blood. The origin of this receptor is a woman aged 80 or over with acute or convalescent COVID-19. The DNA reads as follows: TGTGCCAGCAGCCAAGTCGGGACTAGCCGTGACACCGGGGAGCTGTTTTTT. Its translation reads: CASSQVGTSRDTGELFF.